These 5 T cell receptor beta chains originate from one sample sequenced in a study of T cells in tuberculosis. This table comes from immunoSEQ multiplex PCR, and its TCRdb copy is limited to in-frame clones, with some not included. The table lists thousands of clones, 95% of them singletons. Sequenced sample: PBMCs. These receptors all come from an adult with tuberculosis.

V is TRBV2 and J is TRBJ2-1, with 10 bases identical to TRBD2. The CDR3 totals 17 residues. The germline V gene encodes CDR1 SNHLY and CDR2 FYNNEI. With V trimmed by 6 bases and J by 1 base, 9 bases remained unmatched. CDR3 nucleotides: TGTGCCAGCAGATCTAGAACTAGCGGGACTTCCTACAATGAGCAGTTCTTC. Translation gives CASRSRTSGTSYNEQFF. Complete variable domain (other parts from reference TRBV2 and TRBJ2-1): EPEVTQTPSHQVTQMGQEVILRCVPISNHLYFYWYRQILGQKVEFLVSFYNNEISEKSEIFDDQFSVERPDGSNFTLKIRSTKLEDSAMYFCASRSRTSGTSYNEQFFGPGTRLTVL.

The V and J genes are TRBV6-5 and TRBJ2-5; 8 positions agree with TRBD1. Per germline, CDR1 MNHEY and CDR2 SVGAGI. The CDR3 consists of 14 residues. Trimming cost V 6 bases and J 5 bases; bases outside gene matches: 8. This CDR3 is CASREQGVGETQYF. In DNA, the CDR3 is TGTGCCAGCAGAGAACAGGGGGTCGGGGAGACCCAGTACTTC.

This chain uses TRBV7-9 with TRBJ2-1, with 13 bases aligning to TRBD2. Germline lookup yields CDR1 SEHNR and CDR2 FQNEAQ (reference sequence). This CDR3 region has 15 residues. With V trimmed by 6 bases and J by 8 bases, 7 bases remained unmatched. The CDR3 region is CASSSRTSGGYEQFF. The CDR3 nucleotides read TGTGCCAGCAGTTCCCGGACTAGCGGGGGTTATGAGCAGTTCTTC. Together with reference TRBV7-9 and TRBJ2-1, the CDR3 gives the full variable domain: DTGVSQNPRHKITKRGQNVTFRCDPISEHNRLYWYRQTLGQGPEFLTYFQNEAQLEKSRLLSDRFSAERPKGSFSTLEIQRTEQGDSAMYLCASSSRTSGGYEQFFGPGTRLTVL.

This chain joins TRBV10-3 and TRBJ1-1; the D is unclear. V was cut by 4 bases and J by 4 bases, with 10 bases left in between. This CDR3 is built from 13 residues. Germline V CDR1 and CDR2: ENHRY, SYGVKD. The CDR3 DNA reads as TGTGCCATCAGTGTATGGAGCGGCACTGAAGCTTTCTTT. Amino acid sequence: CAISVWSGTEAFF.

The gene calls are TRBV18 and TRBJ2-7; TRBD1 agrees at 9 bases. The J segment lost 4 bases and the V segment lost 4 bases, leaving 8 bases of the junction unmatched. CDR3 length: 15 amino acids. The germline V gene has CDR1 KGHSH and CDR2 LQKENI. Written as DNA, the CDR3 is TGTGCCAGCTCACTCCTAGGGACAGGGAAATACGAGCAGTACTTC. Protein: CASSLLGTGKYEQYF.